This T cell receptor beta chain originates from a study of T cell responses to AZD1222 COVID-19 vaccine. Points from the study as a whole: At baseline, just five to seven AZD1222 recipients tested seropositive. A mostly white British donor set with more females was recruited, and clonal diversity was possibly underestimated.

Clones were read by immunoSEQ multiplex PCR, and TCRdb kept only the in-frame ones, dropping some. Of 150,000 to 160,000 clones detected, 90% to 95% appear once; the ten largest clones hold approximately 1.6%. As for this clone: As yet, its antigen is unknown.

Germline loops: CDR1 SGHRS, CDR2 YFSETQ. V lost 0 bases to trimming and J lost 6 bases; unmatched junction nucleotides: 15. The CDR3 extends over 20 amino acids. Some second doses came at about 4 weeks and others at about 12 weeks; these were pooled. The V gene is TRBV5-1, the J gene TRBJ2-1, with 13 bases identical to TRBD2. The source is an adult who received the AZD1222 COVID-19 vaccine. The specimen was peripheral blood, collected 28 days after the second AZD1222 dose. The CDR3 loop is CASSLGPGLAGSGGVNEQFF. The CDR3, as DNA: TGCGCCAGCAGCTTGGGACCGGGACTAGCGGGAAGCGGAGGGGTCAATGAGCAGTTCTTC. Complete variable domain (other parts from reference TRBV5-1 and TRBJ2-1): KAGVTQTPRYLIKTRGQQVTLSCSPISGHRSVSWYQQTPGQGLQFLFEYFSETQRNKGNFPGRFSGRQFSNSRSEMNVSTLELGDSALYLCASSLGPGLAGSGGVNEQFFGPGTRLTVL.